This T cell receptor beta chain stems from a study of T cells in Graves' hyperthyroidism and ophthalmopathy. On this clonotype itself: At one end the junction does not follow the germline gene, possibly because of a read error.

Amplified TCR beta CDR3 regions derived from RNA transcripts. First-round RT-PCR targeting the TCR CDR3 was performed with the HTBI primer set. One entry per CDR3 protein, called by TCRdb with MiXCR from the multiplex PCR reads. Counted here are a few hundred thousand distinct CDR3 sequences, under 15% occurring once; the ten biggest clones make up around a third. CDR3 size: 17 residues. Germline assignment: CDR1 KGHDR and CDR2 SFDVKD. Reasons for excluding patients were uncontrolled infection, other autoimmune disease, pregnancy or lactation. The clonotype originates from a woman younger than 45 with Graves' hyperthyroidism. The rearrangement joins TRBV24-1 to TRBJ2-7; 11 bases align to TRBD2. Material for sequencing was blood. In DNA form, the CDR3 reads TGTGCCACCAGTGATTCCGCCGGGACTAGCGGTACCTACGAGCAGTGCTTC. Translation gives CATSDSAGTSGTYEQCF.